The 19 T cell receptor beta chains below all came from one sample that was sequenced in a study of blood T cell repertoires in COVID-19. Here immunoSEQ multiplex PCR was the method, and the copy in TCRdb shows in-frame clones only, minus some. The table includes a few hundred thousand clones, roughly 87% detected once. Input material: PBMCs or T cells enriched from blood (not recorded which). These receptors all come from a woman aged 45 to 65 who had recovered from COVID-19.

J is TRBJ2-7 and V is TRBV7-8; 12 bases agree with TRBD2. The CDR3 extends over 13 amino acids. Trimming took 11 bases from V and 4 from J; bases not matched to a gene: 6. The germline V gene has CDR1 SGHVS and CDR2 FQNEAQ. The CDR3 protein is CASLTSGSYEQYF. DNA of the CDR3: TGTGCCTCCCTGACTAGCGGGAGTTACGAGCAGTACTTC.

This chain links TRBV7-9 with TRBJ2-3; D may be TRBD2 (6 bases). Germline values: CDR1 SEHNR, CDR2 FQNEAQ (reference sequence). The V end lost 10 bases, the J end lost 0 bases, and 11 bases lay between the germline ends. The CDR3 totals 13 residues. The CDR3 is CAIHSGSTDTQYF. CDR3 DNA: TGTGCCATCCATAGCGGAAGCACAGATACGCAGTATTTT. The whole variable domain, filled in from reference TRBV7-9 and TRBJ2-3, reads DTGVSQNPRHKITKRGQNVTFRCDPISEHNRLYWYRQTLGQGPEFLTYFQNEAQLEKSRLLSDRFSAERPKGSFSTLEIQRTEQGDSAMYLCAIHSGSTDTQYFGPGTRLTVL.

CDR3 DNA: TGTGCCAGCAGTTTATTCCCAGCGGCTGGTAATTCACCCCTCCACTTT. Protein product: CASSLFPAAGNSPLHF. The rearrangement joins TRBV27 to TRBJ1-6; D call uncertain. Trimming took off 1 base at V and 6 bases at J, with 13 bases between the two ends. The germline gives CDR1 MNHEY, CDR2 SMNVEV (reference sequence). The CDR3 spans 16 residues.

The chain has TRBV7-9 and TRBJ2-7, with 9 bases aligning to TRBD1. Unmatched junction bases numbered 3, after V lost 3 bases and J lost 3 bases. Germline V CDR1 and CDR2: SEHNR, FQNEAQ (reference sequence). This CDR3 region has 14 residues. DNA for the CDR3: TGTGCCAGCAGCTTTCAGGGACAGGGCTACGAGCAGTACTTC. Translating gives CASSFQGQGYEQYF.

The J gene is TRBJ2-5, the V gene TRBV7-6, with 9 bases fitting TRBD2. Germline CDR1 SGHVS, CDR2 FNYEAQ. V lost 6 bases and J lost 4; bases outside the gene matches: 6. The CDR3 loop spans 14 amino acids. The DNA for the CDR3 is TGTGCCAGCAGTTTAAGCGGGGGGCGAGAGACCCAGTACTTC. Protein sequence: CASSLSGGRETQYF.

V usage is TRBV12-3 or TRBV12-4 and J usage is TRBJ1-1; 7 bases align to TRBD1. The CDR3 has 13 amino acids. V shed 8 bases and J 1 base; nucleotides not matched to a gene: 4. The CDR3 region has the DNA TGTGCCAGCGCCAGACAGGGGAACACTGAAGCTTTCTTT. Protein sequence: CASARQGNTEAFF.

V gene TRBV5-1 combines with J gene TRBJ2-2, with 13 bases fitting TRBD2. With V trimmed by 2 bases and J by 8 bases, 6 bases remained unmatched. The CDR3 spans 16 residues. The germline V gene encodes CDR1 SGHRS and CDR2 YFSETQ. The chain's CDR3 is CASSFGTSGKRGELFF. CDR3 bases: TGCGCCAGCAGCTTTGGGACTAGCGGGAAGCGAGGGGAGCTGTTTTTT. Looking up the rest from reference TRBV5-1 and TRBJ2-2 gives the full variable domain: KAGVTQTPRYLIKTRGQQVTLSCSPISGHRSVSWYQQTPGQGLQFLFEYFSETQRNKGNFPGRFSGRQFSNSRSEMNVSTLELGDSALYLCASSFGTSGKRGELFFGEGSRLTVL.

This clone occurred once. The genes are TRBV9 and TRBJ1-2, with D perhaps TRBD1 (6 bases). Germline-derived CDR1 and CDR2 are SGDLS and YYNGEE. CDR3 size: 18 residues. Trimming removed 3 bases from V and 3 bases from J, with 24 bases in between. CDR3 sequence: CASSANRGMGATDYGYTF. The CDR3 DNA follows: TGTGCCAGCAGCGCCAATAGGGGGATGGGTGCCACTGACTATGGCTACACCTTC.

The chain couples TRBV4-1 to TRBJ2-7; 15 bases are a match to TRBD2. Germline CDR1 MGHRA, CDR2 YSYEKL. The CDR3 contains 17 residues. V was pared by 4 bases and J by 3 bases, with 7 bases of the junction left unmatched. CDR3 in amino acids: CASSRGLAGGPGYEQYF. The CDR3 coding sequence is TGCGCCAGCAGCCGAGGACTAGCGGGGGGGCCTGGCTACGAGCAGTACTTC.

This clone has just one count. This sequence joins TRBV7-2 and TRBJ2-2; 8 bases line up with TRBD2. V trimming: 0 bases; J trimming: 2 bases; junction bases outside the gene matches: 5. CDR3 size: 17 residues. CDR1 and CDR2 from the germline V gene are SGHTA and FQGNSA. CDR3 region: CASSLATAGGNTGELFF. CDR3 nucleotide sequence: TGTGCCAGCAGCTTAGCGACCGCGGGGGGCAACACCGGGGAGCTGTTTTTT.

This clone was picked up one time. This chain joins TRBV7-9 and TRBJ2-3; 9 positions match TRBD2. CDR3 size: 16 residues. Trimming cost V 7 bases and J 2 bases; bases outside gene matches: 10. Germline V gene lookup returns CDR1 SEHNR and CDR2 FQNEAQ (reference sequence). CDR3 residues: CASIRAGGGATDTQYF. The CDR3 DNA reads TGTGCCAGCATCCGAGCTGGCGGGGGGGCCACAGATACGCAGTATTTT.

The V call is TRBV6-5, the J call TRBJ2-5; D is possibly TRBD2 (6 bases). Trimming removed 9 bases at V and 0 bases at J, with 17 bases between. CDR1 and CDR2 from the germline V gene are MNHEY and SVGAGI. The CDR3 is 15 residues long. The CDR3 region is CASAPGGAYQETQYF. In DNA form, the CDR3 reads TGTGCCAGTGCCCCGGGCGGGGCGTACCAAGAGACCCAGTACTTC.

V usage is TRBV5-3 and J usage is TRBJ2-1, with 13 bases fitting TRBD2. TRBV5-3 is an ORF; its function is uncertain. CDR3 length: 19 amino acids. V dropped 1 base and J dropped 0; count of bases not matched to a gene: 7. In DNA, the CDR3 is TGTGCCAGAAGCTTGCCGGGACTAGCGGGGACGTGCTCCTACAATGAGCAGTTCTTC. Protein sequence: CARSLPGLAGTCSYNEQFF.

This clone was seen once. The chain carries TRBV24-1 and TRBJ1-2; 9 nucleotides agree with TRBD1. Germline-derived CDR1 and CDR2 are KGHDR and SFDVKD. Trimming took 7 bases from V and 3 from J; bases not matched to a gene: 8. The CDR3 runs to 15 residues. The chain's CDR3 is CATRRTGVLHYGYTF. CDR3 nucleotides: TGTGCCACCAGGCGGACAGGGGTTCTCCACTATGGCTACACCTTC.

The chain carries TRBV15 and TRBJ2-2, with no clear D. The CDR3 has 15 amino acids. Trimming cost V 0 bases and J 3 bases, with 8 bases left between them. Germline loops: CDR1 LNHNV, CDR2 YYDKDF (reference sequence). The CDR3 reads CATSRDSGYTGELFF. The CDR3 coding sequence is TGTGCCACCAGCAGAGATTCAGGATACACCGGGGAGCTGTTTTTT.

The gene calls are TRBV7-6 and TRBJ2-3; 9 nucleotides match TRBD2. CDR1 SGHVS and CDR2 FNYEAQ come from the germline V gene. CDR3 length: 15 amino acids. J gave up 7 bases and V 1 base, and 6 bases lay outside the gene matches. This chain's CDR3 is CASSLEGGRANTQYF. In DNA, the CDR3 is TGTGCCAGCAGCTTAGAGGGCGGGAGGGCGAATACGCAGTATTTT.

The chain uses TRBV7-2 and TRBJ1-2; no reliable D call. The CDR3 sequence is 15 residues long. The germline CDR1 and CDR2 sequences are SGHTA and FQGNSA. The V and J ends lost 0 bases and 2 bases respectively, with 10 bases between them. The CDR3 DNA sequence: TGTGCCAGCAGCTTAGCGCGACAAATGAACTATGGCTACACCTTC. This codes for CASSLARQMNYGYTF.

V is TRBV6-5 and J is TRBJ2-7; 9 bases fit TRBD1. The junction had 5 bases not matched to a gene; V was cut back by 5 bases and J by 9 bases. The germline V gene has CDR1 MNHEY and CDR2 SVGAGI. The CDR3 is 12 residues long. CDR3 coding DNA: TGTGCCAGCAGTAGGGACAGGGCACGGCAGTACTTC. Encoded protein: CASSRDRARQYF.

This chain uses TRBV29-1 with TRBJ1-2; D perhaps matches TRBD1 (6 bases). Trimming cost V 0 bases and J 4 bases, with 12 bases left between them. This CDR3 is built from 14 residues. Germline V gene lookup returns CDR1 SQVTM and CDR2 ANQGSEA. The CDR3 sequence: CSVEEGGLGYGYTF. CDR3 nucleotides: TGCAGCGTTGAAGAGGGGGGGCTAGGCTATGGCTACACCTTC.